This TCR beta chain is from a study of CD8 T cells in acute hepatitis C reinfection. General study results and limits: More than ten public clonotypes were found regardless of outcome. Overrepresentation in the naive pool did not explain the preferential TRBV04 and TRBV06 usage seen in all groups. Acute resolver, follow-up resolver and acute chronic samples had similar high diversity. NS3-1073 specific cells were too rare to sort at chronic follow-up.

Time point reported: at least 347 days after estimated infection, following spontaneous clearance. The hepatitis C virus-specific receptor repertoire was characterized directly ex vivo, with no prior expansion in culture. Data came from immunoSEQ multiplex PCR; TCRdb stores just in-frame clones and leaves some out. The table has hundreds of clones, around 70% seen once. V was pared by 7 bases and J by 4 bases, with 13 bases between. This CDR3 is built from 13 residues. Germline loops: CDR1 LNHDA, CDR2 SQIVND (reference sequence). This receptor was taken from a man in his forties who spontaneously cleared hepatitis C infection. Here the sequenced sample was HCV NS3-1073 tetramer-sorted CD8+ T cells from PBMCs, taken at follow-up. J is TRBJ1-1 and V is TRBV19; D might be TRBD1 (6 bases). CDR3 DNA sequence: TGTGCCAGTAATTCAGGGGCTGCCACTGAAGCTTTCTTT. This encodes CASNSGAATEAFF.